This T cell receptor (beta chain) was captured by sequencing in a study of blood T cell repertoires in COVID-19. The assay was immunoSEQ multiplex PCR, and TCRdb's table has in-frame clones only and misses some. The table has about 200,000 clones, just under 85% seen once. The sequenced material came from peripheral blood. The clonotype was recovered from a man between 60 and 70 years old with COVID-19, enrolled during active disease.

The CDR3 sequence is CASSLQGSGANVLTF. CDR3 DNA: TGCGCCAGCAGCCTACAGGGATCTGGGGCCAACGTCCTGACTTTC. The rearrangement links TRBV5-1 to TRBJ2-6; weak D call: TRBD1 (6 bases). V was clipped by 4 bases and J by 1 base, with 9 bases between them. Germline assignment: CDR1 SGHRS and CDR2 YFSETQ. This CDR3 contains 15 residues. The full variable domain, its missing parts supplied by reference TRBV5-1 and TRBJ2-6, is KAGVTQTPRYLIKTRGQQVTLSCSPISGHRSVSWYQQTPGQGLQFLFEYFSETQRNKGNFPGRFSGRQFSNSRSEMNVSTLELGDSALYLCASSLQGSGANVLTFGAGSRLTVL.